What follows is one TCR beta chain and its context. This sample is part of a study of blood T cell repertoires in COVID-19. Using immunoSEQ multiplex PCR, the repertoire was profiled, and TCRdb retains in-frame clones only, with some absent. The profile shows about 130,000 clones, around three quarters of them singletons. This TCR was sampled from a human donor in a cohort sampled during active COVID-19. The sample taken for sequencing was peripheral blood.

The CDR3 reads CASSLDWNEQYF. As DNA, the CDR3 is TGTGCCAGCAGCTTGGACTGGAACGAGCAGTACTTC. The chain uses TRBV11-2 and TRBJ2-7, with a weak D call TRBD2 (5 bases). CDR1 and CDR2 (germline): SGHAT, FQNNGV. V dropped 3 bases and J dropped 5 bases, with 8 bases sitting between them. This CDR3 region has 12 residues.